Listed below are T cell receptor beta chains from one sample, sequenced in a study of siplizumab effects on memory and regulatory T cells. Clones were sequenced by immunoSEQ multiplex PCR, and TCRdb holds only the in-frame ones, with some missing. The table includes over 65,000 clones, approximately 95% detected once. What was sequenced was CD8+ T cells sorted from blood. The receptors were gathered from a human donor in good health. The CDR3 runs from the conserved cysteine through the conserved F or W. The D gene is left open where the match is weak.

D,J,V,DNA,CDR3
.,TRBJ2-1,TRBV6-5,TGTGCCAGCAGACTGTCCGGGGCTTCCTACAATGAGCAGTTCTTC,CASRLSGASYNEQFF
TRBD2,TRBJ2-3,TRBV2,TGTGCCAGCAGCGTGCACCTTAGCGGGGGGAGCACAGATACGCAGTATTTT,CASSVHLSGGSTDTQYF
TRBD1,TRBJ1-2,TRBV7-9,TGTGCCAGCAGCCCACCGACAGGGACCAAAGATGGCTACACCTTC,CASSPPTGTKDGYTF
.,TRBJ2-7,TRBV9,TGTGCCAGCAGCGTGGACGGAGCTATCAACTACGAGCAGTACTTC,CASSVDGAINYEQYF
.,TRBJ2-7,TRBV2,TGTGCCAGCAGTGAAGCAATGTACTACGAGCAGTACTTC,CASSEAMYYEQYF
TRBD2,TRBJ2-5,TRBV7-6,TGTGCCAGCAGCTTGGGGACTAGCGGGTACCAAGAGACCCAGTACTTC,CASSLGTSGYQETQYF
.,TRBJ2-7,TRBV5-1,TGCGCCAGCAGCGGGGGAGTTTACGAGCAGTACTTC,CASSGGVYEQYF
.,TRBJ2-1,TRBV9,TGTGCCAGCAGCGTAGCGGACTACCCCAATGAGCAGTTCTTC,CASSVADYPNEQFF
.,TRBJ2-7,TRBV30,TGTGCCTGGGGGACCGTGTCCTACGAGCAGTACTTC,CAWGTVSYEQYF
TRBD2,TRBJ2-7,TRBV19,TGTGCCAGTAGATCATCAGGGACTAGCGGATACGAGCAGTACTTC,CASRSSGTSGYEQYF
TRBD2,TRBJ2-7,TRBV7-6,TGTGCCAGCAGCTTAGAAATAGCGGGCGAGCAGTACTTC,CASSLEIAGEQYF
TRBD2,TRBJ2-1,TRBV6-5,TGTGCCAGCAGTTACGGTGGGGCGGGAGGGTACAATGAGCAGTTCTTC,CASSYGGAGGYNEQFF
TRBD2,TRBJ2-1,TRBV5-1,TGCGCCAGCAGCTCAGAAACAGGGAATAGCGGGGCCTACAATGAGCAGTTCTTC,CASSSETGNSGAYNEQFF
.,TRBJ2-7,TRBV14,TGTGCCAGCAGCCAGGATCGAGACCGATTCGAGCAGTACTTC,CASSQDRDRFEQYF
.,TRBJ2-7,TRBV6-1,TGTGCCAGCAGTGAAGCTTACAGGGAGTACGAGCAGTACTTC,CASSEAYREYEQYF
TRBD2,TRBJ2-3,TRBV14,TGTGCCAGCAGCCATGAACCGGGGGGTTATACGCAGTATTTT,CASSHEPGGYTQYF
TRBD2,TRBJ2-7,TRBV4-1,TGCGCCAGCAGCCAAGATAGAGGCGGGAGGGTAACTTTC,CASSQDRGGRVTF
.,TRBJ2-2,TRBV29-1,TGCAGCGTTGGAGATAGGAACACCGGGGAGCTGTTTTTT,CSVGDRNTGELFF
TRBD2,TRBJ2-3,TRBV19,TGTGCCAGTACCTCGGGGCGGGAGGACACAGATACGCAGTATTTT,CASTSGREDTDTQYF
.,TRBJ1-5,TRBV5-5,TGTGCCAGCAGCTTGGGACAGTCATATCAGCCCCAGCATTTT,CASSLGQSYQPQHF
.,TRBJ2-4,TRBV11-3,TGTGCCAGCAGCTTAGCGAGTAGACCGAAACGAAACATTCAGTACTTC,CASSLASRPKRNIQYF
.,TRBJ2-5,TRBV27,TGTGCCAGCAGTTTAGAGTCCAGGGGTGGCGAGACCCAGTACTTC,CASSLESRGGETQYF